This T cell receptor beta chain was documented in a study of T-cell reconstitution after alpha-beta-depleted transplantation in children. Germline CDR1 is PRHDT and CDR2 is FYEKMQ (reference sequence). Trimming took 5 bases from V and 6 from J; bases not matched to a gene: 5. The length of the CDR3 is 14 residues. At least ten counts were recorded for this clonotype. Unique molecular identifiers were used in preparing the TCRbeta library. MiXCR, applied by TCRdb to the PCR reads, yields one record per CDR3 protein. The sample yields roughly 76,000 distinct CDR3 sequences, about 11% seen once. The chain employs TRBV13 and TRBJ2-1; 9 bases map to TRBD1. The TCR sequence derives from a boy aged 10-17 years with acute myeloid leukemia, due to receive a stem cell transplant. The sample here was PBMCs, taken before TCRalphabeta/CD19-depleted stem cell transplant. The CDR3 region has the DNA TGTGCCAGCAGCGAGGACAGGGGTACCAATGAGCAGTTCTTC. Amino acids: CASSEDRGTNEQFF.